This record covers a single T cell receptor beta chain. No antigen is known for it. The V gene end was trimmed by 5 bases and the J gene end by 3 bases; junction bases not matched to a gene: 10. This CDR3 has 15 amino acids. Germline assignment: CDR1 DFQATT and CDR2 SNEGSKA (reference sequence). This entry is derived from a study of naive and memory T cell subsets. Study observations and caveats: Diversity fell and Gini index rose from naive through CM, EM, EMRA. A few larger clonotypes appeared in naive repertoires, especially CD8, possibly memory cells re-expressing CD45RA.

An equimolar mix of two oligonucleotides served as the beta constant-region primer for TRBC1 and TRBC2. Nested alpha and beta constant-region primers with the SP2 primer drove four PCR rounds on ligated cDNA. MiXCR, applied by TCRdb to the UMI-ligation and nested PCR reads, yields one record per CDR3 protein. The repertoire consists of 150,000 or so distinct CDR3 sequences, with approximately 17% occurring once and the leading ten covering more than 0.13%. The V and J genes are TRBV20-1 and TRBJ2-7, with 10 bases fitting TRBD2. The TCR originated in a human donor in good health. The specimen sequenced was naive CD4+ T cells from blood. The DNA for the CDR3 is TGCAGTGCTCCGAAACTAGCGGGATTGGACTACGAGCAGTACTTC. Translation: CSAPKLAGLDYEQYF.